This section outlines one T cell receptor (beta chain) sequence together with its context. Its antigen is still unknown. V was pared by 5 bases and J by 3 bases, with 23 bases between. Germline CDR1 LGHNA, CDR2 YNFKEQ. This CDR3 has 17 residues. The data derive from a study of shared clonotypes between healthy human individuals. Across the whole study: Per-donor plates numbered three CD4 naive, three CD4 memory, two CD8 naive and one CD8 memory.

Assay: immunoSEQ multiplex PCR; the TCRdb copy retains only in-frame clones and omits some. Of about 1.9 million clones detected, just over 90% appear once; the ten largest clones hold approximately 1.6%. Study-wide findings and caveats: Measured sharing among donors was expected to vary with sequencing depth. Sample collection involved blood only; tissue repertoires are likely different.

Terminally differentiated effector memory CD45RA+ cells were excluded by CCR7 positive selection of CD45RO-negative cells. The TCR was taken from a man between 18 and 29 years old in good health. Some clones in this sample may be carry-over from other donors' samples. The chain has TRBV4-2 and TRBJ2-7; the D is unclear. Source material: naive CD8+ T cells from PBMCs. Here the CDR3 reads CASSEIAATLSGYEQYF. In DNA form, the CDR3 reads TGTGCCAGCAGCGAAATAGCTGCGACCCTAAGTGGCTACGAGCAGTACTTC.